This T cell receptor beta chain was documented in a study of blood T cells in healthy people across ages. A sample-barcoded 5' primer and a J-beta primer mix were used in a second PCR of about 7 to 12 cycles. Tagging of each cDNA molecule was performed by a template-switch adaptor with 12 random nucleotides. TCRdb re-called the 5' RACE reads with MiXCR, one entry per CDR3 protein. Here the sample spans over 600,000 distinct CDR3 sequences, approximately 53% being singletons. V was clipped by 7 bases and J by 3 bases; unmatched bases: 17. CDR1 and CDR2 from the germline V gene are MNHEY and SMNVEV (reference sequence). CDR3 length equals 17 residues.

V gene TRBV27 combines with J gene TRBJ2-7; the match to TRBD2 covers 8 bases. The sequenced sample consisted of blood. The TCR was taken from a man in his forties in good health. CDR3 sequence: CASTQGPGGSVLYEQYF. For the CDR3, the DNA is TGTGCCAGCACTCAGGGTCCGGGGGGGAGTGTTCTCTACGAGCAGTACTTC.